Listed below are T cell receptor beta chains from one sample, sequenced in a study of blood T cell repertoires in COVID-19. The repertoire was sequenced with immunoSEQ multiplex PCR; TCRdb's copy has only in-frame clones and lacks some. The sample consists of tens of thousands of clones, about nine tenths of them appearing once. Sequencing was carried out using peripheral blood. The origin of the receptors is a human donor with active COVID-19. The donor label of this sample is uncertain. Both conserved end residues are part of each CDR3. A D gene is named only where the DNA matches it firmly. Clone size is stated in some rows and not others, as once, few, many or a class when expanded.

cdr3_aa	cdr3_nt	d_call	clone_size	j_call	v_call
CASSPSSVPRFTDTQYF	TGTGCCAGCAGCCCATCGTCAGTCCCCAGGTTCACAGATACGCAGTATTTT	NA	NA	TRBJ2-3	TRBV11-3
CASSFRYQETQYF	TGTGCCAGCAGCTTCAGGTACCAAGAGACCCAGTACTTC	NA	NA	TRBJ2-5	TRBV5-6
CASSPGTGTYEQYF	TGTGCCAGCTCCCCCGGGACAGGGACCTACGAGCAGTACTTC	TRBD1	NA	TRBJ2-7	TRBV2
CASNGQGDTEAFF	TGTGCCAGCAATGGACAGGGGGATACTGAAGCTTTCTTT	TRBD1	once	TRBJ1-1	TRBV11-1
CASSPTSGSPNEQFF	TGCGCCAGCAGCCCGACTAGCGGTTCTCCCAATGAGCAGTTCTTC	TRBD2	NA	TRBJ2-1	TRBV5-1
CASSEMTALNQPQHF	TGTGCCAGCAGTGAAATGACAGCTCTCAATCAGCCCCAGCATTTT	NA	NA	TRBJ1-5	TRBV6-1
CASSLGDSSYNEQFF	TGCGCCAGCAGCTTAGGGGACAGCTCCTACAATGAGCAGTTCTTC	TRBD1	once	TRBJ2-1	TRBV5-1
CASSNRSLAETQYF	TGTGCCAGCAGTAATCGATCACTAGCGGAGACCCAGTACTTC	TRBD2	few	TRBJ2-5	TRBV27
CASSPLGGPQHF	TGTGCCAGCAGCCCGTTGGGGGGGCCCCAGCATTTT	NA	once	TRBJ1-5	TRBV7-2
CASSIDQRGRGGETQYF	TGTGCCAGTAGTATAGATCAAAGGGGCAGAGGGGGAGAGACCCAGTACTTC	NA	NA	TRBJ2-5	TRBV19
CASSLEVGDTQYF	TGTGCCAGCAGCCTAGAGGTAGGAGATACGCAGTATTTT	NA	NA	TRBJ2-3	TRBV12-3/TRBV12-4
CASSRGQGIRGTDTQYF	TGTGCCAGCTCACGAGGACAGGGAATTAGGGGCACAGATACGCAGTATTTT	TRBD1	NA	TRBJ2-3	TRBV18
CASSVEGGSYGYTF	TGTGCCAGCAGTGTCGAGGGTGGCTCTTATGGCTACACCTTC	NA	NA	TRBJ1-2	TRBV2
CASNHQASGFYEQYF	TGTGCCAGTAACCACCAGGCTAGCGGATTCTACGAGCAGTACTTC	TRBD2	NA	TRBJ2-7	TRBV19
CASSPRRSGGGEQYF	TGTGCCAGCTCACCGCGGAGGTCAGGGGGCGGCGAGCAGTACTTC	TRBD1	NA	TRBJ2-7	TRBV18
CASSSGERGGPDIQYF	TGTGCCAGCAGCAGCGGGGAGCGGGGGGGCCCGGACATTCAGTACTTC	TRBD2	NA	TRBJ2-4	TRBV13
CASSIITNTGELFF	TGTGCCAGCTCAATCATTACTAACACCGGGGAGCTGTTTTTT	NA	NA	TRBJ2-2	TRBV18
CASSYSRTVNYEQYF	TGTGCCAGCAGTTACTCCAGGACAGTTAACTACGAGCAGTACTTC	NA	NA	TRBJ2-7	TRBV6-5
CASSRSQGSGETQYF	TGCGCCAGCAGTCGATCACAGGGCTCCGGGGAGACCCAGTACTTC	NA	NA	TRBJ2-5	TRBV4-3
CASSVAGGDTEAFF	TGTGCCAGCAGCGTAGCTGGGGGGGACACTGAAGCTTTCTTT	NA	few	TRBJ1-1	TRBV9
CASRVSATNEKLFF	TGTGCCAGCAGGGTCTCAGCAACTAATGAAAAACTGTTTTTT	NA	few	TRBJ1-4	TRBV2
CASSPGSGYNEQFF	TGTGCCAGCAGTCCGGGTAGTGGCTACAATGAGCAGTTCTTC	NA	NA	TRBJ2-1	TRBV6-2/TRBV6-3
CASRSTSGGYTGELFF	TGTGCCAGCAGGTCGACTAGCGGGGGCTACACCGGGGAGCTGTTTTTT	TRBD2	NA	TRBJ2-2	TRBV3-1/TRBV3-2
CASSAGLAGKNQETQYF	TGCGCCAGCAGCGCGGGACTAGCGGGGAAAAACCAAGAGACCCAGTACTTC	TRBD2	once	TRBJ2-5	TRBV5-1
CAWNSGDGQPQHF	TGTGCCTGGAATTCAGGGGACGGTCAGCCCCAGCATTTT	NA	NA	TRBJ1-5	TRBV30
CASSSGQRHTF	TGTGCCAGCAGTTCCGGACAGCGGCACACCTTC	NA	NA	TRBJ1-2	TRBV12-3/TRBV12-4
CASSPMTRDGYTF	TGTGCCAGCTCACCAATGACGCGGGACGGCTACACCTTC	NA	NA	TRBJ1-2	TRBV18
CASSEGENNEQFF	TGCGCCAGCAGTGAGGGGGAGAACAATGAGCAGTTCTTC	NA	NA	TRBJ2-1	TRBV10-2
CATSRDMRGANVLTF	TGTGCCACCAGCAGAGATATGCGAGGGGCCAACGTCCTGACTTTC	NA	NA	TRBJ2-6	TRBV15
CASSEVELGLYNEQFF	TGTGCCAGCAGTGAAGTCGAACTAGGTCTATACAATGAGCAGTTCTTC	NA	NA	TRBJ2-1	TRBV6-1
CASSSGGGSTGYTF	TGTGCCAGCAGCTCGGGAGGGGGCAGTACCGGCTACACCTTC	TRBD1	NA	TRBJ1-2	TRBV7-2
CASSAAAGSFNEKLFF	TGTGCCAGCAGCGCCGCCGCAGGAAGTTTTAATGAAAAACTGTTTTTT	NA	NA	TRBJ1-4	TRBV9
CASSQGPVGETQYF	TGCGCCAGCAGCCAGGGGCCCGTCGGGGAGACCCAGTACTTC	NA	NA	TRBJ2-5	TRBV4-1
CASSDSRRVGGELFF	TGTGCCAGCAGTGACTCGAGGAGGGTCGGTGGGGAGCTGTTTTTT	NA	NA	TRBJ2-2	TRBV6-4
CASSYNPSGDYEQYF	TGTGCCAGCAGTTACAACCCTAGCGGGGACTACGAGCAGTACTTC	TRBD2	NA	TRBJ2-7	TRBV6-6
CASSPPDRGRISGLAGGETQYF	TGTGCCAGCTCACCACCCGACAGGGGCCGGATCTCGGGACTAGCGGGAGGAGAGACCCAGTACTTC	TRBD2	few	TRBJ2-5	TRBV18
CASRRTVNQPQHF	TGTGCCAGCAGAAGGACAGTCAATCAGCCCCAGCATTTT	NA	NA	TRBJ1-5	TRBV6-5
CASSPQGGRDDEQYF	TGTGCCAGCAGCCCTCAGGGCGGCAGGGATGACGAGCAGTACTTC	NA	NA	TRBJ2-7	TRBV9
CASRGLADTDTQYF	TGTGCCAGCAGGGGACTAGCGGACACAGATACGCAGTATTTT	TRBD2	NA	TRBJ2-3	TRBV6-5
CASSFRTGGTPLHF	TGTGCCAGCAGTTTCAGGACAGGGGGGACACCCCTCCACTTT	TRBD1	NA	TRBJ1-6	TRBV27